The present T cell receptor beta chain was sequenced within a study of shared clonotypes between healthy human individuals. Overall study: Donors had three CD4 naive, three CD4 memory, two CD8 naive and one CD8 memory plate apiece.

This clone appeared a single time. The CDR3 spans 13 residues. In germline, CDR1 is WNHNN, CDR2 SYGVQD (reference sequence). After removal of 10 bases from V and 5 bases from J, the junction contained 9 bases not matched to a gene. Naive CD8 cells lacked CD45RO and underwent positive selection for CCR7, leaving out terminally differentiated effector memory CD45RA+ cells. The method was immunoSEQ multiplex PCR; TCRdb's version includes in-frame clones alone and lacks a portion of them. The sample lists 1.5 million to 2.5 million clones; less than 95% were seen once. The chain carries TRBV10-1 and TRBJ1-1; 8 bases fit TRBD1. This TCR derives from a man between 18 and 35 years old in good health. The sequenced material came from naive CD8+ T cells sorted from blood. This chain's CDR3 is CATTDRVGTEAFF. As DNA, the CDR3 is TGCGCCACTACGGACAGGGTAGGGACTGAAGCTTTCTTT.